This record covers a single T cell receptor beta chain. Antigen unknown. This entry is derived from a study of T cell repertoires in cytomegalovirus infection. Turning to the study itself: Well-studied HLA-B-restricted epitopes and recently identified HLA-C-restricted epitopes of CMV were both used in the study. Both a matching HLA type and CMV infection were indicated by public TCR beta signatures.

The V and J ends lost 7 bases and 1 base, in that order; junction bases with no gene match: 18. Germline loops: CDR1 MNHNY, CDR2 SVGAGI (reference sequence). This CDR3 has 19 amino acids. Findings and limits, study-wide: Cumulative public TCR beta family frequency identified CMV carriers with the relevant HLA.

Using its own MiXCR run on the reads, TCRdb lists one record per CDR3 protein. The sample yields about 400,000 distinct CDR3 sequences, roughly 34% seen once. The clonotype was recovered from a human donor in good health (CMV status not recorded). Some clones in this sample may be carry-over from other donors' samples. This rearrangement joins TRBV6-6 to TRBJ2-3, with 9 positions matching TRBD1. The sequenced sample was cultured PBMCs, obtained from culture after CMV antigen stimulation. The CDR3 loop reads CASTPQGAQGWDGTDTQYF. CDR3 nucleotide sequence: TGTGCCAGCACCCCACAGGGGGCTCAGGGGTGGGATGGCACAGATACGCAGTATTTT.